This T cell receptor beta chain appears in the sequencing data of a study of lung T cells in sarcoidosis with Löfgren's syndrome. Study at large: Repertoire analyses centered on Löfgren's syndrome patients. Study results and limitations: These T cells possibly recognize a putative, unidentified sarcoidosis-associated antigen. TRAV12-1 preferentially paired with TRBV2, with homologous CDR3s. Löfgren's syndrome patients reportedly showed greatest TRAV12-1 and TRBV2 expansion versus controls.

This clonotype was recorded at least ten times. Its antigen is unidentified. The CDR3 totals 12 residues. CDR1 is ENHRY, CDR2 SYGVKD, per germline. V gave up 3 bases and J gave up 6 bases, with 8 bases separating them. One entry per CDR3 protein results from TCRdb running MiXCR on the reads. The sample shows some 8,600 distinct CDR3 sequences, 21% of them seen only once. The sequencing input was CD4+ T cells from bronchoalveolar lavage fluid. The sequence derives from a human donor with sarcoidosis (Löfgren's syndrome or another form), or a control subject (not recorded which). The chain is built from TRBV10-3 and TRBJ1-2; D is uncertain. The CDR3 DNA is TGTGCCATCAGTGAAGGCAGAGATGGCTACACCTTC. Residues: CAISEGRDGYTF.